The following is a T cell receptor (beta chain) sequence with its context. Sequencing used immunoSEQ multiplex PCR; TCRdb keeps in-frame clones, though not all of them. The repertoire holds 75,000 to 100,000 clones, 70% to 90% seen once, with around 2% in the top ten. Germline assignment: CDR1 MNHNS and CDR2 SASEGT. The CDR3 runs 17 residues. V lost 4 bases and J 6 bases, leaving 23 bases between the germline ends. This entry is derived from a study of OX40 agonist ivuxolimab in advanced cancers. This clonotype was sampled from an adult with an advanced solid tumor such as melanoma, head and neck, liver or kidney cancer. The specimen comprised CD4+ or CD8+ T cells sorted from blood, sampled in a trial of the OX40 agonist ivuxolimab. The V call is TRBV6-1, the J call TRBJ2-3; a weak D match, TRBD2 (7 bases). CDR3: CASSANLGAGRADTQYF. CDR3 in DNA: TGTGCCAGCAGTGCCAACCTGGGGGCAGGGAGGGCCGATACGCAGTATTTT.